Each of the 22 T cell receptor beta chains below was sequenced from the same sample in a study of blood T cell repertoires in COVID-19. Sequencing used immunoSEQ multiplex PCR; TCRdb keeps in-frame clones, though not all of them. The sample lists 200,000 to 250,000 clones; roughly 82% were seen once. Sequenced: peripheral blood. The origin of the receptors is a woman aged 80 or older with active or convalescent COVID-19.

The gene calls are TRBV27 and TRBJ2-2; 9 bases fit TRBD2. The CDR3 runs 19 residues. V lost 5 bases to trimming and J lost 1 base; unmatched junction nucleotides: 14. From germline, CDR1 is MNHEY and CDR2 SMNVEV (reference sequence). DNA of the CDR3: TGTGCCAGCAGTCCAAACCCTCTAGCGGGGAAACAGAACACCGGGGAGCTGTTTTTT. It specifies CASSPNPLAGKQNTGELFF.

This clone showed up just a few times. The rearrangement links TRBV5-1 to TRBJ1-2, with D uncertain. The CDR3 has 14 residues. Germline CDR1 reads SGHRS; CDR2 reads YFSETQ. V was cut by 0 bases and J by 4 bases, with 10 bases left in between. CDR3 residues: CASSLEAAGYGYTF. DNA for the CDR3: TGCGCCAGCAGCTTGGAGGCGGCGGGCTATGGCTACACCTTC.

The J gene is TRBJ2-1, the V gene TRBV12-5; D may be TRBD1 (6 bases). The V gene's germline CDR1 is LGHNT and CDR2 FRNRAP. Between the trimmed V and J ends, which lost 1 base and 9 bases, there was a span of 10 bases. This CDR3 is 13 amino acids long. CDR3 residues: CASGLAQGREQFF. For the CDR3, the DNA is TGTGCTAGTGGTTTGGCCCAGGGGCGTGAGCAGTTCTTC. Full variable domain (outside the CDR3, taken from reference TRBV12-5 and TRBJ2-1): DARVTQTPRHKVTEMGQEVTMRCQPILGHNTVFWYRQTMMQGLELLAYFRNRAPLDDSGMPKDRFSAEMPDATLATLKIQPSEPRDSAVYFCASGLAQGREQFFGPGTRLTVL.

This clone was detected once. CDR3 sequence reads: CASSLMENYGYTF. DNA for the CDR3: TGTGCCAGCAGTTTAATGGAGAACTATGGCTACACCTTC. V and J are TRBV12-3 or TRBV12-4 and TRBJ1-2; D call uncertain. CDR3 length: 13 amino acids. With 2 bases removed from V and 2 bases from J, the gap between germline ends came to 6 bases.

This chain links TRBV28 with TRBJ1-2; D may be TRBD1 (6 bases). Germline V gene data show CDR1 as MDHEN and CDR2 as SYDVKM. The CDR3 is made up of 13 amino acids. V gave up 6 bases and J gave up 8 bases, with 16 bases separating them. The CDR3 DNA reads as TGTGCCAGCAGGCCACAGGGTTCGGGCGGCTACACCTTC. Amino acid sequence: CASRPQGSGGYTF.

The chain combines TRBV5-1 with TRBJ1-2; 9 nucleotides agree with TRBD1. CDR1 is SGHRS, CDR2 YFSETQ, per germline. Unmatched junction bases numbered 3, after V lost 2 bases and J lost 7 bases. There are 13 residues in the CDR3. CDR3 protein: CASSFTGGRGYTF. CDR3 nucleotide sequence: TGCGCCAGCAGCTTCACAGGGGGCCGTGGCTACACCTTC.

The V call is TRBV5-1, the J call TRBJ2-1; TRBD2 aligns across 8 bases. The CDR3 has 15 residues. The germline V gene encodes CDR1 SGHRS and CDR2 YFSETQ. With 4 bases clipped from V and 2 bases from J, the junction kept 5 bases outside the gene matches. This CDR3 reads CASSPGLDPYNEQFF. The CDR3, as DNA: TGCGCCAGCAGCCCGGGACTAGATCCCTACAATGAGCAGTTCTTC. Complete variable domain (other parts from reference TRBV5-1 and TRBJ2-1): KAGVTQTPRYLIKTRGQQVTLSCSPISGHRSVSWYQQTPGQGLQFLFEYFSETQRNKGNFPGRFSGRQFSNSRSEMNVSTLELGDSALYLCASSPGLDPYNEQFFGPGTRLTVL.

The gene calls are TRBV7-9 and TRBJ1-6, with TRBD1 matching over 12 bases. CDR3 length equals 16 residues. V was clipped by 5 bases and J by 9 bases; unmatched bases: 8. CDR1 and CDR2 (germline): SEHNR, FQNEAQ (reference sequence). CDR3 region: CASSGTGGPRSSPLHF. In nucleotides, the CDR3 is TGTGCCAGCAGCGGGACAGGGGGCCCTCGAAGTTCACCCCTCCACTTT.

The V and J genes are TRBV5-1 and TRBJ1-3; D is possibly TRBD1 (5 bases). The length of the CDR3 is 14 residues. Trimming took 4 bases from V and 0 from J, leaving 8 bases between them. The V gene's germline CDR1 is SGHRS and CDR2 YFSETQ. The CDR3: CASSPGGSGNTIYF. The CDR3 nucleotides are TGCGCCAGCAGCCCCGGGGGCTCTGGAAACACCATATATTTT.

The V call is TRBV7-8, the J call TRBJ1-2; 7 nucleotides match TRBD1. The CDR3 length is 13 residues. With V trimmed by 6 bases and J by 5 bases, 6 bases remained unmatched. The germline gives CDR1 SGHVS, CDR2 FQNEAQ. The CDR3 protein is CASRLTGAYGYTF. The CDR3, as DNA: TGTGCCAGCAGGCTTACAGGGGCTTATGGCTACACCTTC.

The chain employs TRBV15 and TRBJ1-6, with D possibly matching TRBD1 (6 bases). The length of the CDR3 is 19 residues. From germline, CDR1 is LNHNV and CDR2 YYDKDF (reference sequence). V was cut by 3 bases and J by 0 bases, with 18 bases left in between. The CDR3 is CATSSDPLQGSSYNSPLHF. Here the CDR3 DNA reads TGTGCCACCAGCAGTGATCCCCTTCAGGGGAGCTCCTATAATTCACCCCTCCACTTT.

This chain connects TRBV3-1 (or the pseudogene TRBV3-2) to TRBJ1-1, with 8 bases that match TRBD1. Germline V CDR1 and CDR2: LGHDT, YNNKEL (reference sequence). This CDR3 is built from 14 residues. J gave up 6 bases and V 1 base, and 4 bases lay outside the gene matches. The CDR3 DNA reads TGTGCCAGCAGCCAAGGGACAGGGAGCGCTGAAGCTTTCTTT. Translated: CASSQGTGSAEAFF.

Here the CDR3 reads CASSHRANGGSGANVLTF. The DNA of the CDR3 is TGCGCCAGCAGCCATAGGGCGAACGGGGGTAGTGGGGCCAACGTCCTGACTTTC. V is TRBV5-1 and J is TRBJ2-6, with D possibly TRBD2 on 6 matching bases. The ends were cut back, 4 bases at V and 3 bases at J, with 20 bases in the middle. The germline gives CDR1 SGHRS, CDR2 YFSETQ. CDR3 size: 18 residues.

The chain carries TRBV19 and TRBJ1-2, with TRBD1 identical over 7 bases. The CDR3 runs 14 residues. From germline, CDR1 is LNHDA and CDR2 SQIVND (reference sequence). The V segment lost 9 bases and the J segment 7 bases; nucleotides outside the gene matches: 14. The DNA for the CDR3 is TGTGCCAGCATCGGACAGGTGAACTATGGTGGCTACACCTTC. This translates into CASIGQVNYGGYTF.

CDR3 coding DNA: TGTGCCAGCAGCCGGAACCGGGACAGGGGACAGCCCCAGCATTTT. Its protein product is CASSRNRDRGQPQHF. The chain has TRBV5-6 and TRBJ1-5; 10 nucleotides agree with TRBD1. Losses at the gene ends were 4 bases for V and 7 bases for J; bases not matched to a gene: 8. CDR1 is SGHDT and CDR2 is YYEEEE in the germline V gene. This CDR3 spans 15 amino acids.

This clone was seen just once. The CDR3 DNA reads TGTGCCAGCAGCTCTGGACAGAACACTGAAGCTTTCTTT. As protein: CASSSGQNTEAFF. This rearrangement joins TRBV12-3 or TRBV12-4 to TRBJ1-1; perhaps TRBD1 as D (5 bases). The germline V and J ends were trimmed by 6 bases and 1 base, with 9 bases remaining between them. The CDR3 runs 13 residues.

The rearrangement links TRBV2 to TRBJ1-5; D not resolved. V lost 5 bases, J lost 8 bases, and 16 bases lay in between. The CDR3 loop spans 14 amino acids. Looked up from germline, CDR1 is SNHLY and CDR2 is FYNNEI. The CDR3 loop reads CASSWAPEKEPQHF. CDR3 bases: TGTGCCAGCAGTTGGGCCCCAGAGAAAGAGCCCCAGCATTTT.

V and J are TRBV18 and TRBJ1-3; 12 bases are a match to TRBD1. V lost 6 bases to trimming and J lost 2 bases; unmatched junction nucleotides: 5. This CDR3 comprises 16 residues. Germline CDR1 is KGHSH and CDR2 is LQKENI. DNA of the CDR3: TGTGCCAGCTCCGGGACAGGGGGCAGCGCTGGAAACACCATATATTTT. It translates to CASSGTGGSAGNTIYF.

The chain is built from TRBV3-1 (or the pseudogene TRBV3-2) and TRBJ2-1; 7 nucleotides align to TRBD2. This CDR3 spans 17 amino acids. Germline V gene data show CDR1 as LGHDT and CDR2 as YNNKEL (reference sequence). The V and J ends lost 0 bases and 2 bases, in that order; junction bases with no gene match: 7. The CDR3 region is CASSQDPWEGPYNEQFF. The DNA for the CDR3 is TGTGCCAGCAGCCAAGACCCCTGGGAGGGCCCCTACAATGAGCAGTTCTTC.

V gene TRBV6-5 combines with J gene TRBJ1-3; the D gene is possibly TRBD1 (6 bases). Trimming stripped 6 bases from V and 1 base from J, with 13 bases between. The CDR3 extends over 15 amino acids. Germline V gene sequence: CDR1 MNHEY, CDR2 SVGAGI. In DNA, the CDR3 is TGTGCCAGCAGGGGTACAGGGCGTTCTGGAAACACCATATATTTT. Its translation is CASRGTGRSGNTIYF.

The genes are TRBV5-4 and TRBJ2-5; 7 positions agree with TRBD1. The CDR3 extends over 14 amino acids. Germline V gene sequence: CDR1 SGHNT, CDR2 YYREEE (reference sequence). The ends lost 3 bases at V and 7 bases at J; junction bases unmatched: 9. DNA of the CDR3: TGTGCCAGCAGCTCCGGGACAGCGCAGGGGACCCAGTACTTC. This gives the protein CASSSGTAQGTQYF.

This chain connects TRBV2 to TRBJ1-4; 8 bases fit TRBD1. Germline V gives CDR1 SNHLY, CDR2 FYNNEI. The junction had 8 bases not matched to a gene; V was cut back by 6 bases and J by 2 bases. The CDR3 spans 16 residues. CDR3 amino acids: CASRAGQGVTNEKLFF. The DNA of the CDR3 is TGTGCCAGCAGGGCCGGACAGGGCGTGACTAATGAAAAACTGTTTTTT.